These 13 T cell receptor beta chains were all obtained from the same sample, sequenced in a study of spatial heterogeneity in lung cancer. Study results and caveats: In tumors, expanded intratumoral alpha and beta TCR counts tracked mutation counts.

Each CDR3 protein is one row after TCRdb ran MiXCR on the 5' RACE reads. This table holds about 100,000 distinct CDR3 sequences, 4.4% found once. Indicated time point: sample taken at primary tumor resection. For these TCRs, the target antigens are not known. The sample in question was lung tumor tissue, obtained at surgery. The origin of the receptors is a male donor with early-stage non-small cell lung cancer.

This clonotype came up a few times. The chain has TRBV28 and TRBJ2-3, with D unresolved. Germline CDR1 is MDHEN and CDR2 is SYDVKM. CDR3 length: 13 residues. V gave up 6 bases and J gave up 2 bases, with 9 bases separating them. DNA of the CDR3: TGTGCCAGCAGGAGGCCCTCCACAGATACGCAGTATTTT. Its translation is CASRRPSTDTQYF.

The table lists this clonotype with many counts. The chain combines TRBV12-3 or TRBV12-4 with TRBJ1-5; D perhaps matches TRBD1 (6 bases). V lost 6 bases to trimming and J lost 3 bases, with 21 bases between them. The CDR3 consists of 17 residues. CDR3 loop: CASSPSRAQGINQPQHF. CDR3 in DNA: TGTGCCAGCAGCCCATCTCGGGCTCAGGGGATCAATCAGCCCCAGCATTTT.

This clonotype was found many times. The rearrangement joins TRBV6-1 to TRBJ1-2, with 8 nucleotides matching TRBD1. V lost 9 bases to trimming and J lost 6 bases; unmatched junction nucleotides: 12. Germline CDR1 is MNHNS and CDR2 is SASEGT. This CDR3 region has 14 residues. CDR3 residues: CASNRDRRHDGYTF. CDR3 nucleotide sequence: TGTGCCAGTAATCGGGACAGGAGGCACGATGGCTACACCTTC.

This clonotype was seen a few times. The J gene is TRBJ2-1, the V gene TRBV7-9, with D perhaps matching TRBD2 (6 bases). Trimming removed 3 bases from V and 2 bases from J, with 17 bases in between. Germline V CDR1 and CDR2: SEHNR, FQNEAQ (reference sequence). The CDR3 runs 17 residues. The CDR3 sequence is CASSLLAPLTPYNEQFF. CDR3 nucleotides: TGTGCCAGCAGCTTGCTAGCGCCTCTAACCCCCTACAATGAGCAGTTCTTC.

This chain links TRBV6-2 or TRBV6-3 with TRBJ2-2; tentative D call: TRBD2 (6 bases). The V and J ends lost 11 bases and 0 bases respectively, with 19 bases between them. Germline values: CDR1 MNHEY, CDR2 SVGEGT. The length of the CDR3 is 16 residues. The CDR3 region is CAARDSSSSNTGELFF. For the CDR3, the DNA is TGTGCCGCCCGGGACTCCTCTTCCTCGAACACCGGGGAGCTGTTTTTT.

The table lists this clonotype with many counts. The V and J genes are TRBV28 and TRBJ2-4; TRBD1 might be the D (6 bases). The ends were cut back, 6 bases at V and 3 bases at J, with 18 bases in the middle. CDR1 and CDR2 from the germline V gene are MDHEN and SYDVKM. There are 16 residues in the CDR3. For the CDR3, the DNA is TGTGCCAGCAGGCTACCAGGGGATTCCGGCAAAAACATTCAGTACTTC. Translation gives CASRLPGDSGKNIQYF. The full variable domain, its missing parts supplied by reference TRBV28 and TRBJ2-4, is DVKVTQSSRYLVKRTGEKVFLECVQDMDHENMFWYRQDPGLGLRLIYFSYDVKMKEKGDIPEGYSVSREKKERFSLILESASTNQTSMYLCASRLPGDSGKNIQYFGAGTRLSVL.

This clonotype was seen more than once but under ten times. The chain links TRBV11-2 to TRBJ2-7, with 8 bases matching TRBD1. The germline gives CDR1 SGHAT, CDR2 FQNNGV. V lost 5 bases to trimming and J lost 5 bases; unmatched junction nucleotides: 11. The CDR3 spans 15 residues. CDR3 in amino acids: CASSLTRTGFDEQYF. The DNA for the CDR3 is TGTGCCAGCAGCCTCACCCGGACAGGGTTCGACGAGCAGTACTTC. Together with reference TRBV11-2 and TRBJ2-7, the CDR3 gives the full variable domain: EAGVAQSPRYKIIEKRQSVAFWCNPISGHATLYWYQQILGQGPKLLIQFQNNGVVDDSQLPKDRFSAERLKGVDSTLKIQPAKLEDSAVYLCASSLTRTGFDEQYFGPGTRLTVT.

This clonotype was seen repeatedly, ten times or more. The chain couples TRBV7-2 to TRBJ2-5; possible D gene TRBD2, 5 bases. Germline CDR1 SGHTA, CDR2 FQGNSA. The CDR3 consists of 13 residues. The V and J ends lost 5 bases and 7 bases respectively, with 14 bases between them. Here the CDR3 reads CASSIRQGGTQYF. In DNA, the CDR3 is TGTGCCAGCAGCATCCGACAAGGAGGGACCCAGTACTTC.

This clonotype was counted many times. The J gene is TRBJ1-5, the V gene TRBV6-5, with D hard to call. The V gene lost 0 bases and the J gene lost 6 bases, with 9 bases spanning the gap. CDR1 and CDR2 (germline): MNHEY, SVGAGI. This CDR3 has 14 residues. CDR3 in amino acids: CASSYSKSGQPQHF. The CDR3 DNA reads TGTGCCAGCAGTTACTCGAAATCGGGTCAGCCCCAGCATTTT.

This clonotype was observed at least ten times. This sequence joins TRBV7-9 and TRBJ2-3; no clear D. The CDR3 is 13 residues long. The germline CDR1 and CDR2 sequences are SEHNR and FQNEAQ (reference sequence). V was shortened by 5 bases and J by 0 bases, with 6 bases between the two germline ends. The CDR3 DNA follows: TGTGCCAGCAGCATGGACAGCACAGATACGCAGTATTTT. It specifies CASSMDSTDTQYF.

This clonotype was seen repeatedly, ten times or more. The chain couples TRBV15 to TRBJ1-6; D uncertain. Trimming left V 0 bases short and J 6 bases short, with 12 bases between. CDR1 is LNHNV and CDR2 is YYDKDF in the germline V gene (reference sequence). The CDR3 loop spans 16 amino acids. CDR3 DNA: TGTGCCACCAGCAGAGACTTTGTGGGAACTAATTCACCCCTCCACTTT. This translates into CATSRDFVGTNSPLHF.

At least ten counts were recorded for this clonotype. V is TRBV6-5 and J is TRBJ2-7; D possibly corresponds to TRBD2 (5 bases). The CDR3 extends over 15 amino acids. The V gene lost 2 bases and the J gene lost 3 bases, with 14 bases spanning the gap. The germline CDR1 and CDR2 sequences are MNHEY and SVGAGI. The CDR3 spells CASSYDTSGLYEQYF. The CDR3 DNA reads as TGTGCCAGCAGTTACGATACCAGCGGTCTCTACGAGCAGTACTTC.

There are a few counts of this clonotype. This rearrangement joins TRBV6-1 to TRBJ2-1, with a possible D match to TRBD2 (7 bases). CDR3 size: 15 residues. Germline CDR1 MNHNS, CDR2 SASEGT. V lost 10 bases and J 1 base, leaving 17 bases between the germline ends. The CDR3 DNA is TGTGCCACCAACCGAGGGGGGGCATCCTACAATGAGCAGTTCTTC. It encodes CATNRGGASYNEQFF.